One sample yielded the 9 T cell receptor beta chains listed below, sequenced in a study of technical replicates of blood from a handful of donors. The repertoire was sequenced with immunoSEQ multiplex PCR; TCRdb's copy has only in-frame clones and lacks some. This sample has about 59,000 clones, with just under 95% found just once. The sample taken for sequencing was PBMCs. These receptors came from a human donor in good health. Some clones in this sample may be carry-over from other donors' samples.

The V and J genes are TRBV6-6 and TRBJ2-1, with TRBD1 as a possible D gene (5 bases). The CDR3 spans 11 residues. The germline V gene has CDR1 MNHNY and CDR2 SVGAGI (reference sequence). The V end lost 6 bases, the J end lost 7 bases, and 7 bases lay between the germline ends. The CDR3 nucleotides are TGTGCCAGCAGGTGGACAAATGAGCAGTTCTTC. This codes for CASRWTNEQFF.

This chain joins TRBV5-1 and TRBJ1-1; D is undetermined. CDR1 is SGHRS, CDR2 YFSETQ, per germline. This CDR3 spans 11 amino acids. Trimming pared 0 bases from V and 7 bases from J, leaving 4 bases between. CDR3 residues: CASSLDSEAFF. In nucleotides, the CDR3 is TGCGCCAGCAGCTTGGACAGTGAAGCTTTCTTT.

The V gene is TRBV19, the J gene TRBJ2-7; the match to TRBD2 covers 10 bases. The junction had 14 bases not matched to a gene; V was cut back by 9 bases and J by 6 bases. The germline CDR1 and CDR2 sequences are LNHDA and SQIVND (reference sequence). This CDR3 contains 15 residues. The CDR3 sequence: CASGSGGSGRSEQYF. As DNA, the CDR3 is TGTGCCAGCGGATCCGGAGGTAGCGGGAGGTCCGAGCAGTACTTC.

The V call is TRBV19, the J call TRBJ2-7; TRBD1 agrees at 10 bases. The germline V gene encodes CDR1 LNHDA and CDR2 SQIVND (reference sequence). V shed 1 base, J shed 5 bases, and the junction held 5 bases outside the gene matches. The CDR3 extends over 15 amino acids. The CDR3 DNA reads as TGTGCCAGTAGTATAGGACAGGGGGCGATCGACGAGCAGTACTTC. Protein: CASSIGQGAIDEQYF.

The gene calls are TRBV5-6 and TRBJ1-2; the D is unclear. V dropped 1 base and J dropped 5 bases, with 18 bases sitting between them. Per the germline V gene, CDR1 is SGHDT and CDR2 is YYEEEE. This CDR3 contains 16 residues. CDR3 amino acids: CASSLPGLPLGYGYTF. The CDR3 DNA follows: TGTGCCAGCAGCTTGCCCGGACTACCCTTGGGGTATGGCTACACCTTC. The full variable domain, its missing parts supplied by reference TRBV5-6 and TRBJ1-2, is DAGVTQSPTHLIKTRGQQVTLRCSPKSGHDTVSWYQQALGQGPQFIFQYYEEEERQRGNFPDRFSGHQFPNYSSELNVNALLLGDSALYLCASSLPGLPLGYGYTFGSGTRLTVV.

The chain uses TRBV4-2 and TRBJ2-7, with 9 bases fitting TRBD1. V lost 4 bases to trimming and J lost 5 bases; unmatched junction nucleotides: 9. This CDR3 contains 15 residues. Germline values: CDR1 LGHNA, CDR2 YNFKEQ. CDR3 bases: TGTGCCAGCAGCCTCTCGACAGGGGGGTTGAACGAGCAGTACTTC. Protein: CASSLSTGGLNEQYF.

J is TRBJ2-3 and V is TRBV9; 9 bases align to TRBD2. The CDR3 has 18 amino acids. V was pared by 0 bases and J by 0 bases, with 8 bases of the junction left unmatched. Germline V gives CDR1 SGDLS, CDR2 YYNGEE. CDR3 nucleotide sequence: TGTGCCAGCAGCGTAGGGGCGGGAGGGCCGTTCAGCACAGATACGCAGTATTTT. As protein: CASSVGAGGPFSTDTQYF.

There are a few counts of this clone. The rearrangement links TRBV4-2 to TRBJ2-7; 12 bases match TRBD1. The CDR3 runs 20 residues. V trimming: 0 bases; J trimming: 3 bases; junction bases outside the gene matches: 15. The germline V gene encodes CDR1 LGHNA and CDR2 YNFKEQ. CDR3 bases: TGTGCCAGCAGCCAAGAAATCTCTCTCTCTCGGGACAGGGGGCTCTACGAGCAGTACTTC. Protein sequence: CASSQEISLSRDRGLYEQYF.

This chain joins TRBV9 and TRBJ1-2, with D tentatively TRBD1 (6 bases). The germline V gene has CDR1 SGDLS and CDR2 YYNGEE. Trimming took 4 bases from V and 4 from J, leaving 17 bases between them. CDR3 length: 15 residues. CDR3 in DNA: TGTGCCAGCAGCTCCCACCGACAGGCCCGCTATGGCTACACCTTC. This codes for CASSSHRQARYGYTF.